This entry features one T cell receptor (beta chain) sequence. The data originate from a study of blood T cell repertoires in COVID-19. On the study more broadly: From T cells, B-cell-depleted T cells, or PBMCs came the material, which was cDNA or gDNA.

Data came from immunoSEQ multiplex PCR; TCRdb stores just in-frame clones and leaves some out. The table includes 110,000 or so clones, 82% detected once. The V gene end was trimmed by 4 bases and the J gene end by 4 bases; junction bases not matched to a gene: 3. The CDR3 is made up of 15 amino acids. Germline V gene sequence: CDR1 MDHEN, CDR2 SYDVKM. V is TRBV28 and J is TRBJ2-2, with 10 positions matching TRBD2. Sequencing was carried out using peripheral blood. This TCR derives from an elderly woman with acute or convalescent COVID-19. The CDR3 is CASSSSGRSTGELFF. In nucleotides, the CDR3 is TGTGCCAGCAGTTCTAGCGGGAGAAGCACCGGGGAGCTGTTTTTT.